These T cell receptor beta chains were read from a single sample in a study of T cell responses to AZD1222 COVID-19 vaccine. Profiling relied on immunoSEQ multiplex PCR, and the TCRdb table lists in-frame clones only, not all of them. The sample holds some 50,000 clones; more than 75% are singletons and the top ten take 16%. Sequences were derived from peripheral blood, sampled on day 0 of AZD1222 vaccination. The receptors derive from an adult in good health. The CDR3 runs from the conserved cysteine through the conserved F or W. A D gene is named only where the DNA matches it firmly. Clone size appears in some rows only: once, few, many, or a class for an expanded clone.

D gene	clone size	V gene	J gene	CDR3 protein	CDR3 DNA
-	-	TRBV27	TRBJ2-2	CASSLGWGAGELFF	TGTGCCAGCAGTTTAGGGTGGGGAGCCGGGGAGCTGTTTTTT
TRBD2	-	TRBV7-2	TRBJ2-6	CASSFSGIESSGANVLTF	TGTGCCAGCAGCTTTAGCGGGATAGAGAGCTCTGGGGCCAACGTCCTGACTTTC
TRBD1	-	TRBV6-5	TRBJ1-6	CASSYPPTGVGSPLHF	TGTGCCAGCAGTTACCCACCGACAGGGGTTGGGTCACCCCTCCACTTT
TRBD1	-	TRBV19	TRBJ1-2	CASTPGQGSYGYTF	TGTGCCAGTACCCCTGGACAGGGAAGCTATGGCTACACCTTC
-	-	TRBV18	TRBJ2-5	CASSPAGNGAWETQYF	TGTGCCAGCTCACCAGCAGGGAACGGGGCTTGGGAGACCCAGTACTTC
-	-	TRBV28	TRBJ2-3	CASSLGGSSTDTQYF	TGTGCCAGCAGTTTAGGGGGGTCCAGCACAGATACGCAGTATTTT
-	-	TRBV9	TRBJ2-1	CASGQGYEQFF	TGTGCCAGCGGTCAGGGGTATGAGCAGTTCTTC
-	-	TRBV3-1/TRBV3-2	TRBJ1-6	CASSTRGGSYNSPLHF	TGTGCCAGCAGCACAAGAGGCGGGTCCTATAATTCACCCCTCCACTTT
TRBD2	-	TRBV6-2/TRBV6-3	TRBJ2-3	CASSYEFLLAGEPDTQYF	TGTGCCAGCAGTTACGAGTTCCTACTAGCGGGAGAACCAGATACGCAGTATTTT
-	-	TRBV3-1/TRBV3-2	TRBJ1-2	CASSQGRAPRGYGYTF	TGTGCCAGCAGCCAAGGAAGGGCCCCAAGAGGGTATGGCTACACCTTC
-	-	TRBV28	TRBJ1-2	CASGDAYGYTF	TGTGCCAGCGGAGACGCGTATGGCTACACCTTC
TRBD1	-	TRBV30	TRBJ2-7	CAWIRRTGGVFSSYEQYF	TGTGCCTGGATTCGGCGGACAGGTGGGGTTTTTAGCTCCTACGAGCAGTACTTC
TRBD1	-	TRBV3-1/TRBV3-2	TRBJ1-6	CASRPEGTGSPLHF	TGTGCCAGCAGACCGGAAGGGACAGGTTCACCCCTCCACTTT
TRBD2	-	TRBV10-1	TRBJ2-1	CASKELAGPTDNEQFF	TGCGCCAGCAAGGAACTAGCGGGACCCACAGACAATGAGCAGTTCTTC
-	-	TRBV28	TRBJ2-7	CASSSPGLKYVQYF	TGTGCCAGCAGTTCACCGGGCCTTAAGTACGTGCAGTACTTC
-	-	TRBV11-3	TRBJ1-3	CASSLESSGNTIYF	TGTGCCAGCAGCTTAGAGAGCTCTGGAAACACCATATATTTT
-	-	TRBV29-1	TRBJ2-7	CSVEVTRDHEQYF	TGCAGCGTTGAAGTGACCCGGGACCACGAGCAGTACTTC
TRBD1	-	TRBV2	TRBJ1-1	CASSPLQGKNTEAFF	TGTGCCAGCAGCCCACTACAGGGGAAGAACACTGAAGCTTTCTTT
-	-	TRBV5-6	TRBJ2-3	CASSKRDLTLGDTQYF	TGTGCCAGCAGCAAACGGGACTTAACCTTGGGTGATACGCAGTATTTT
-	-	TRBV6-1	TRBJ2-1	CASSNFNEQFF	TGTGCCAGCAGTAACTTCAATGAGCAGTTCTTC
-	few	TRBV6-1	TRBJ1-2	CASSEGYSNYGYTF	TGTGCCAGCAGTGAAGGGTACTCTAACTATGGCTACACCTTC
-	few	TRBV6-5	TRBJ2-1	CASSYAAPTPNEQFF	TGTGCCAGCAGTTACGCGGCGCCGACTCCGAATGAGCAGTTCTTC
TRBD1	-	TRBV12-3/TRBV12-4	TRBJ1-2	CASGTGAYGYTF	TGTGCCAGTGGTACAGGGGCCTATGGCTACACCTTC
TRBD1	-	TRBV2	TRBJ1-2	CASSADRGGYGYTF	TGTGCCAGCAGTGCCGACAGGGGTGGCTATGGCTACACCTTC
-	-	TRBV5-1	TRBJ1-5	CASSWKRGESNQPQHF	TGCGCCAGCAGCTGGAAGAGGGGCGAGAGCAATCAGCCCCAGCATTTT
TRBD2	-	TRBV4-3	TRBJ2-7	CASSQAFSGAFYEQYF	TGCGCCAGCAGCCAGGCTTTTAGCGGGGCATTCTACGAGCAGTACTTC
-	-	TRBV5-8	TRBJ2-5	CASRPRVGETQYF	TGTGCCAGCAGGCCCCGCGTAGGGGAGACCCAGTACTTC
-	-	TRBV7-9	TRBJ2-4	CASSLGSFMEGRVRIQYF	TGTGCCAGCAGCTTAGGGTCTTTCATGGAAGGCAGGGTCAGGATACAGTACTTC
-	-	TRBV19	TRBJ1-1	CASRSRQGAFF	TGTGCCAGTAGGTCCCGGCAGGGGGCTTTCTTT
-	-	TRBV14	TRBJ1-1	CASSQGVGPGADTEAFF	TGTGCCAGCAGCCAAGGAGTAGGTCCCGGAGCGGACACTGAAGCTTTCTTT
-	-	TRBV2	TRBJ1-6	CASSARGEKSPLHF	TGTGCCAGCAGTGCCAGAGGGGAAAAATCACCCCTCCACTTT
-	-	TRBV6-1	TRBJ1-2	CASSEGDYGYTF	TGTGCCAGCAGTGAAGGGGACTATGGCTACACCTTC
-	-	TRBV28	TRBJ2-3	CASSPRLVSDTQYF	TGTGCCAGCAGCCCCCGGTTGGTGTCAGATACGCAGTATTTT
TRBD1	-	TRBV6-5	TRBJ1-2	CASSRQDRAYGYTF	TGTGCCAGCAGTCGACAAGACAGGGCCTATGGCTACACCTTC